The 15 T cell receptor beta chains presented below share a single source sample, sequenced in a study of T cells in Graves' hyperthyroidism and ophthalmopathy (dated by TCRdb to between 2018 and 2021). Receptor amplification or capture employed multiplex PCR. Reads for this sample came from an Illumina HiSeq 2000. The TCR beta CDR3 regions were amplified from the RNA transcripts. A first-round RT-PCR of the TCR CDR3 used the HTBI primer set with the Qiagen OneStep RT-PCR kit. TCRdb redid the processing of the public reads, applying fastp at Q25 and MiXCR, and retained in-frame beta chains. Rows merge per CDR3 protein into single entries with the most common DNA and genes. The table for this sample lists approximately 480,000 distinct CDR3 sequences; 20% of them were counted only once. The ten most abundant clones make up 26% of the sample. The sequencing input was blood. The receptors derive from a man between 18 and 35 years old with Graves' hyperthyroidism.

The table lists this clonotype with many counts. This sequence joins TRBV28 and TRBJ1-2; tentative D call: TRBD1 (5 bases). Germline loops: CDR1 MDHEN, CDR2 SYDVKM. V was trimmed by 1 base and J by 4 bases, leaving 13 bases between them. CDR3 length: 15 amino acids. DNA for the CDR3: TGTGCCAGCAGTTTATACGGGGGAATAGGCTATGGCTACACCTTC. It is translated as CASSLYGGIGYGYTF.

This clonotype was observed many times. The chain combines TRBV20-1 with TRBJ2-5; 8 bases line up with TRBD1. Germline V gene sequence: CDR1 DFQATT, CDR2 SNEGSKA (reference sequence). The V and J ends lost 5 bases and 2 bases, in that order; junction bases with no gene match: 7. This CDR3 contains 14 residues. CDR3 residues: CSAGIQGAQETQYF. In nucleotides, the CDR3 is TGCAGTGCTGGAATCCAGGGGGCTCAAGAGACCCAGTACTTC.

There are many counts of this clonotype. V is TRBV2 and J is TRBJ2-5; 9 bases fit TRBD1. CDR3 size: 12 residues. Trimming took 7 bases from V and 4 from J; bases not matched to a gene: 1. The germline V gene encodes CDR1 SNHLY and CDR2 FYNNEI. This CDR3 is CASKDRGETQYF. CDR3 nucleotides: TGTGCCAGCAAGGACAGGGGAGAGACCCAGTACTTC.

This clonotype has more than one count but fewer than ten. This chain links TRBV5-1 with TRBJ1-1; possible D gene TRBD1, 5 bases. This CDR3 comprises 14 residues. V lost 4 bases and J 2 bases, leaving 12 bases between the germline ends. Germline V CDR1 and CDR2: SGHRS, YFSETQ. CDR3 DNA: TGCGCCAGCAGCATGGACGGGGCAAACACTGAAGCTTTCTTT. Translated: CASSMDGANTEAFF.

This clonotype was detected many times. This chain's CDR3 is CATQSSTVGTEAFF. Here the CDR3 DNA reads TGTGCCACCCAAAGTTCGACAGTCGGCACTGAAGCTTTCTTT. The rearrangement links TRBV24-1 to TRBJ1-1, with TRBD1 as a possible D gene (5 bases). The germline CDR1 and CDR2 sequences are KGHDR and SFDVKD. This CDR3 spans 14 amino acids. Trimming removed 9 bases from V and 4 bases from J, with 17 bases in between.

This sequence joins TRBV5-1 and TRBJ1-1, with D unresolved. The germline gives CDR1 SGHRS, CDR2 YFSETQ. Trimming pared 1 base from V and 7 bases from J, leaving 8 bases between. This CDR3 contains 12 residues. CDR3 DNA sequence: TGCGCCAGCAGCTTGATGGGAGGTGAAGCTTTCTTT. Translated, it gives CASSLMGGEAFF. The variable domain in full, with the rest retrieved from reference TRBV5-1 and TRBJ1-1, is KAGVTQTPRYLIKTRGQQVTLSCSPISGHRSVSWYQQTPGQGLQFLFEYFSETQRNKGNFPGRFSGRQFSNSRSEMNVSTLELGDSALYLCASSLMGGEAFFGQGTRLTVV.

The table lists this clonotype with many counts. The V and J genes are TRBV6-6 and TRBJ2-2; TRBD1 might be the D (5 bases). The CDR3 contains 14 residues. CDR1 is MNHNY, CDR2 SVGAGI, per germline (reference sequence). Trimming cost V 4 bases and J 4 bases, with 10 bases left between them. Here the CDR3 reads CASSSSTVTGELFF. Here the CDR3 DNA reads TGTGCCAGCAGTTCATCGACAGTCACCGGGGAGCTGTTTTTT.

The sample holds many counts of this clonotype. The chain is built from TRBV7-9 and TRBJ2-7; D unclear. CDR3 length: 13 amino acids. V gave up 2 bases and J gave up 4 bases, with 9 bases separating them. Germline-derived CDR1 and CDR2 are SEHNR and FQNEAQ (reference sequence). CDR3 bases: TGTGCCAGCAGCTTAACACAGACGTACGAGCAGTACTTC. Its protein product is CASSLTQTYEQYF.

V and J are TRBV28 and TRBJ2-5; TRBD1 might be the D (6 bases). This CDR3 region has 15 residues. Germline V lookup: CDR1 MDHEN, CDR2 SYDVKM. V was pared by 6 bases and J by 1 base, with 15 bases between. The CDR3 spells CASRTRQVLQETQYF. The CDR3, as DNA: TGTGCCAGCAGAACCCGACAGGTACTCCAAGAGACCCAGTACTTC. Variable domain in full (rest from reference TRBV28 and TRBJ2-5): DVKVTQSSRYLVKRTGEKVFLECVQDMDHENMFWYRQDPGLGLRLIYFSYDVKMKEKGDIPEGYSVSREKKERFSLILESASTNQTSMYLCASRTRQVLQETQYFGPGTRLLVL.

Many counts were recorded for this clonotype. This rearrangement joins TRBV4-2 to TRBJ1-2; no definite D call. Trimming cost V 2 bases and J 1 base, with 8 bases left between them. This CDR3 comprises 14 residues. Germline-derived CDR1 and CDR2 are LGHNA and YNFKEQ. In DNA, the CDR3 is TGTGCCAGCAGCCAAAATGACAATAACTATGGCTACACCTTC. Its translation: CASSQNDNNYGYTF.

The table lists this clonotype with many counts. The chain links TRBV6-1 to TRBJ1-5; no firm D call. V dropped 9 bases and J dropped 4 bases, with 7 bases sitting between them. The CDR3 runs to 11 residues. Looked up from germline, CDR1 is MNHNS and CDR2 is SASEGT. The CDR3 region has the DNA TGTGCCAGTGGTCGAAATCAGCCCCAGCATTTT. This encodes CASGRNQPQHF.

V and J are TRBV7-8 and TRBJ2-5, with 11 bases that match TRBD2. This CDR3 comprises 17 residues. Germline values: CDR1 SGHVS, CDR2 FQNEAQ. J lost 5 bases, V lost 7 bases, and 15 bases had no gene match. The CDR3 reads CASTPLYRLAGSETQYF. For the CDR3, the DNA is TGTGCCAGCACACCCCTCTACCGACTAGCGGGATCTGAGACCCAGTACTTC.

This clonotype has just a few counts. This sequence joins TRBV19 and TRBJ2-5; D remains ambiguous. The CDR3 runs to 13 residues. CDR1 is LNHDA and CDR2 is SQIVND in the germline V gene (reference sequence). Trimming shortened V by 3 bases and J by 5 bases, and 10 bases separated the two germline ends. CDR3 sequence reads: CASSIKPAETQYF. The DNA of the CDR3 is TGTGCCAGTAGTATTAAGCCCGCGGAGACCCAGTACTTC.

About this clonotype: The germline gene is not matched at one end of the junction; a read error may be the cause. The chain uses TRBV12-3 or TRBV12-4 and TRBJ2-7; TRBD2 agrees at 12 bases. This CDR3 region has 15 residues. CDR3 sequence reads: CASSSPSGGVYGQYF. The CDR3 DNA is TGTGCCAGCAGTTCCCCTAGCGGGGGGGTGTACGGGCAGTACTTC.

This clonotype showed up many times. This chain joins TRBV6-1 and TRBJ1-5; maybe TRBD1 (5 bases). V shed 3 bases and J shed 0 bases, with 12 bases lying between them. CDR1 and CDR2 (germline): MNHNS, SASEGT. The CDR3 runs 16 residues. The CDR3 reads CASSEGKGRSNQPQHF. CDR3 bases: TGTGCCAGCAGTGAGGGAAAGGGACGTAGCAATCAGCCCCAGCATTTT.